The TCR beta chain described here comes from a study of T cell responses to AZD1222 COVID-19 vaccine (dated by TCRdb to about 2021). Describing the broader study: A total of 230 to 250 trial participants underwent TCR sequencing, of whom about 200 had received two doses of AZD1222 and 26 had received two doses of the MenACWY control vaccine. Trial participants were enrolled by age into 18-55, 56-69 and 70-plus year subgroups, with approximately 150, 28 and 58 TCR-sequenced participants respectively. What the study reported, not specific to this receptor: After two AZD1222 doses, both the breadth and the depth of spike-specific TCRs were significantly higher than at day 0 and than in MenACWY recipients. The 56-69-year group was small, and its depth increase did not reach significance, likely because of low power. Conclusions about previously exposed vaccinees are limited because only 5 or 6 AZD1222 recipients were SARS-CoV-2 seropositive at baseline. No day 14 peak-response samples were available, so repertoires were characterized only after the peak T cell response. Participants were mostly white British and included more females than males, and it was suggested by the authors that clonal diversity may have been underestimated. Nearly half of unique spike-specific TCRs reportedly recognized epitopes outside regions mutated in the B.1.351 and B.1.1.7 variants. Vaccine-associated CD4 TCRs spanned the whole spike protein, with dominant responses in regions 160-218 and 743-854.

Via the germline V gene, CDR1 is MDHEN and CDR2 SYDVKM. V is reduced by 4 bases and J by 10 bases, leaving a spacing of 31 bases between them. The CDR3 contains 18 residues, cysteine and phenylalanine counted. The DNA shown is the 54-base CDR3, in frame from base 1. Reading the label with the study, this specimen's time point is: about 28 days (+/-7) after the second vaccine dose. AZD1222 recipients given second doses at about 4 weeks or at about 12 weeks were pooled, since spike-specific TCR depth and breadth were not found to differ between the two schedules. The vaccinee samples were drawn from two UK trials, COV001 and COV002, one of which was a single-blind randomized controlled phase 2/3 trial testing AZD1222 (ChAdOx1 nCoV-19) in healthy adults. For TCRbeta chain sequencing, PBMC samples from trial participants were taken at day 0 and at day 28 after the second dose. Turning to this clone: This clone's antigen is unknown. It has no much larger one-base neighbor in the sample; base qualities were not kept.

The CDR3 regions of human TCRbeta chains were analyzed by immunosequencing. In the source study's methods: TCRs in the repertoires were matched against a reference library of SARS-CoV-2-specific TCRs that had been generated with the MIRA antigen-specificity platform. Breadth was defined as the fraction of unique TCRs that were SARS-CoV-2-associated. Depth was defined as the fraction of total T cells that were SARS-CoV-2-associated. Using the MIRA data, every spike-specific TCR was mapped to the spike region that the TCR reacted to and assigned to either a CD4 or a CD8 class. Log10-transformed breadth and depth values were compared by one-way ANOVA with Sidak's multiple comparisons tests. TCRdb carries this immuneACCESS record with in-frame sequences only. Its versions omit some clonotypes, under half of them owing to an unresolved V gene in the studies checked, with the rest unexplained. The V and J calls and clone size were taken over from that table, and D and trimming were inferred from the DNA. The sample table holds over 130,000 clones, of which around 90% were seen once. Approximately 4% of the sample is in the top ten clones.

The specimen was peripheral blood, collected 28 days after the second AZD1222 dose. The TCR comes from an adult who received the AZD1222 COVID-19 vaccine. The sequence joins TRBV28 to TRBJ1-2, with a weak D call of TRBD1 (5 bases match). The nucleotide sequence is given as TGTGCCAGCAGTTCCTCCGGGACTGCAAACTATGGCTACATGTTCTACACCTTC. The resulting protein is CASSSSGTANYGYMFYTF.